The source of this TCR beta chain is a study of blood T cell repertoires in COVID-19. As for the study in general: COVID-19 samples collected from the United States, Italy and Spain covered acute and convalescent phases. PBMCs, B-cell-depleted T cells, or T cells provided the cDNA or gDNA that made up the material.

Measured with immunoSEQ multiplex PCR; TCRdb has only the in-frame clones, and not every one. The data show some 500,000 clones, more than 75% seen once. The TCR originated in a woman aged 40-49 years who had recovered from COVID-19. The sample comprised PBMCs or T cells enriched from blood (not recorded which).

CDR3: CASSVSGSVKNEQFF. The CDR3 coding sequence is TGTGCCAGCAGTGTCAGCGGGAGCGTTAAGAATGAGCAGTTCTTC. The gene calls are TRBV2 and TRBJ2-1; 8 bases line up with TRBD2. The V gene's germline CDR1 is SNHLY and CDR2 FYNNEI. The CDR3 runs 15 residues. V was pared by 4 bases and J by 7 bases, with 9 bases of the junction left unmatched.